The clone carrying this TCR beta chain was recorded a few times. This entry is derived from a study of identical twins. Template switching added a universal primer binding site, and final cDNA carried unique molecular identifiers. Each CDR3 protein is one row after TCRdb ran MiXCR on the 5' RACE reads. The sample holds more than 1.5 million distinct CDR3 sequences, roughly a third seen once. The sequencing sample was made of cord blood. The receptor was isolated from a newborn girl in good health.

CDR3 sequence reads: CSARGHTKTRGSFFGSSRETQYF. In nucleotides, the CDR3 is TGCAGTGCTAGAGGACACACAAAGACACGCGGTAGCTTTTTCGGGAGTAGCAGAGAGACCCAGTACTTC. This chain connects TRBV20-1 to TRBJ2-5, with a tentative D call TRBD2 (6 bases). Trimming took 1 base from V and 4 from J, leaving 40 bases between them. CDR1 DFQATT and CDR2 SNEGSKA come from the germline V gene (reference sequence). This CDR3 has 23 residues.